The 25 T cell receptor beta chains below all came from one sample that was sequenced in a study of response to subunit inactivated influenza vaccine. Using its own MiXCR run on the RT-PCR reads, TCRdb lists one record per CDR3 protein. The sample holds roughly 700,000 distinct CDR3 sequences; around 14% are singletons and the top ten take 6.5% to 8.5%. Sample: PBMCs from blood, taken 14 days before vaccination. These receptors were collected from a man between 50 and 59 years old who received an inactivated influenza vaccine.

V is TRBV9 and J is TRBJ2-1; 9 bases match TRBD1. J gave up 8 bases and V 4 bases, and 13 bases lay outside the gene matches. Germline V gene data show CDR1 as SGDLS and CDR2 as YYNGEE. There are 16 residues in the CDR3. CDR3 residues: CASSPRQGTGYHEQFF. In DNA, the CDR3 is TGTGCCAGCAGCCCACGGCAGGGGACAGGGTATCATGAGCAGTTCTTC.

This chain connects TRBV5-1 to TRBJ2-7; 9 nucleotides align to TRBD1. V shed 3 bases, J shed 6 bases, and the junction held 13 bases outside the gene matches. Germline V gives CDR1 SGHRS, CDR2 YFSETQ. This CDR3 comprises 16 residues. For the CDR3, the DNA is TGCGCCAGCAGCTCCGACCGGGACAGGGAAAAATGCGAGCAGTACTTC. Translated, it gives CASSSDRDREKCEQYF.

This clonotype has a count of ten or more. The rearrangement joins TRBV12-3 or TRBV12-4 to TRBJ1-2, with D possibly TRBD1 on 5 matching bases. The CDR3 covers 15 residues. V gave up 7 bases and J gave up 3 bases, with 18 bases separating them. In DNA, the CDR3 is TGTGCCAGCAACTCAAATGGGGGGTCGGACTATGGCTACACCTTC. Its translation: CASNSNGGSDYGYTF.

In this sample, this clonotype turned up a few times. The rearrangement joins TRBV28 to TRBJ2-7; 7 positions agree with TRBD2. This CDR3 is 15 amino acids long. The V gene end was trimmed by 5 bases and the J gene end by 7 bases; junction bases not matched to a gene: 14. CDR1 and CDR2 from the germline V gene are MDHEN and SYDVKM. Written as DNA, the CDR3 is TGTGCCAGCAGTCACCATCTCGACGGGGGGTATGAGCAGTACTTC. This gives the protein CASSHHLDGGYEQYF.

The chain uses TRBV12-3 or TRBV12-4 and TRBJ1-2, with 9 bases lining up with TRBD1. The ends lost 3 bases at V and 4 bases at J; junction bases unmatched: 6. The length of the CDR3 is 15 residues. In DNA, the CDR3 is TGTGCCAGCAGTTTTTTTGGGACAGGGACCTATGGCTACACCTTC. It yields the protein CASSFFGTGTYGYTF.

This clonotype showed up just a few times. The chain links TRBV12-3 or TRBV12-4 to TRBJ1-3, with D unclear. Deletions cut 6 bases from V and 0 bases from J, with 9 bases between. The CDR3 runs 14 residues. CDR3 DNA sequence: TGTGCCAGCAGGCCGGACCTCTCTGGAAACACCATATATTTT. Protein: CASRPDLSGNTIYF.

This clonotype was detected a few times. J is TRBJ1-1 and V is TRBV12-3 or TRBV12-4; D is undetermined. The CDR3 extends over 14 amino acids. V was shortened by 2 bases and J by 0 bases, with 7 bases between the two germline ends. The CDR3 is CASSLPRMNTEAFF. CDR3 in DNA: TGTGCCAGCAGTTTACCCAGGATGAACACTGAAGCTTTCTTT.

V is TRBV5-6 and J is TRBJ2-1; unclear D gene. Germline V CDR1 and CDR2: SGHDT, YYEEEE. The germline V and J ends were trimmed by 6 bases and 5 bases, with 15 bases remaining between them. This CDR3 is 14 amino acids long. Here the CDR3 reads CASNEELKNNEQFF. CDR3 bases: TGTGCCAGCAACGAGGAATTGAAGAACAATGAGCAGTTCTTC.

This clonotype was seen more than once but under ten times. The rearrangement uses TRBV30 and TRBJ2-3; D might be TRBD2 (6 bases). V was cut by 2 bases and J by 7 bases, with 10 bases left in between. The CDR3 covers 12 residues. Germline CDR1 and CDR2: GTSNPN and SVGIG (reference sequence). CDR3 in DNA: TGTGCCTGGAGTAAACTAGCACATACGCAGTATTTT. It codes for CAWSKLAHTQYF.

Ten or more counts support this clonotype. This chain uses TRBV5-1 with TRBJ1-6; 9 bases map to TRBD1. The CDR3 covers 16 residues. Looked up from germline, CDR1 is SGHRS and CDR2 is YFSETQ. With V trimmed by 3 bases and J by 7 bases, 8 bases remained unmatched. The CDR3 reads CASSSTGTGTNSPLHF. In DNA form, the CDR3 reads TGCGCCAGCAGCTCTACCGGGACAGGGACAAATTCACCCCTCCACTTT.

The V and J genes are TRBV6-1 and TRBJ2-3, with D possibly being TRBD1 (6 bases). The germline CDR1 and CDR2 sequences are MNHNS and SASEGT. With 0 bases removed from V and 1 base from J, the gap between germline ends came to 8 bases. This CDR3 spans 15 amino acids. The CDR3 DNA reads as TGTGCCAGCAGTGAAGCGAAGGGGGGCACAGATACGCAGTATTTT. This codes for CASSEAKGGTDTQYF.

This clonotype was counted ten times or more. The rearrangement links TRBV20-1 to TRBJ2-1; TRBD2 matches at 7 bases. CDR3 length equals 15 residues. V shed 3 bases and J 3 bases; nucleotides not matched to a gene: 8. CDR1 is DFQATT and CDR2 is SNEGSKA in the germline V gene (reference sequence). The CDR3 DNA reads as TGCAGTGCTAGTCGGGCTAGCGGAGGCTACAATGAGCAGTTCTTC. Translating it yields CSASRASGGYNEQFF.

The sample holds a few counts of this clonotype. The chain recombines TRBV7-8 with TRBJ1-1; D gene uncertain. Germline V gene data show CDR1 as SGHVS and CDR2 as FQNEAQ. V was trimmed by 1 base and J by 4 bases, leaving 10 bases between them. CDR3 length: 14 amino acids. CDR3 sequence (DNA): TGTGCCAGCAGCTTAGGAGAGGTGCGCACTGAAGCTTTCTTT. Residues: CASSLGEVRTEAFF.

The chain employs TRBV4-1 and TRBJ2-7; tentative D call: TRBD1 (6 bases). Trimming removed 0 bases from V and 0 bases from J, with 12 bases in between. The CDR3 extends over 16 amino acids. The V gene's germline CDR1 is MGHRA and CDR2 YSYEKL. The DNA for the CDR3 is TGCGCCAGCAGCCAAGACCCCGGGACAAACTCCTACGAGCAGTACTTC. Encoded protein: CASSQDPGTNSYEQYF.

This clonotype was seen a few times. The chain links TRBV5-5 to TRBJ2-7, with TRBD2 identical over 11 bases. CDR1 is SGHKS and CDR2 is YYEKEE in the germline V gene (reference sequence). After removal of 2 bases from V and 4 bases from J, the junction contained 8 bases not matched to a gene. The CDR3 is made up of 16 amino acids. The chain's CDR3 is CASSFTRGTSGYEQYF. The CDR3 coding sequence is TGTGCCAGCAGCTTTACGCGCGGGACTAGCGGTTACGAGCAGTACTTC. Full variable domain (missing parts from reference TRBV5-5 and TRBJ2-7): DAGVTQSPTHLIKTRGQQVTLRCSPISGHKSVSWYQQVLGQGPQFIFQYYEKEERGRGNFPDRFSARQFPNYSSELNVNALLLGDSALYLCASSFTRGTSGYEQYFGPGTRLTVT.

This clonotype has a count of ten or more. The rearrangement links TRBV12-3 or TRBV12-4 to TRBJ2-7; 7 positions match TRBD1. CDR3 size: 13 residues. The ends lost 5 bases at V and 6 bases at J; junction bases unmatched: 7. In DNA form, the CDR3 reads TGTGCCAGCAGTCCACAGGGGCGCGGCGAGCAGTACTTC. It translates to CASSPQGRGEQYF.

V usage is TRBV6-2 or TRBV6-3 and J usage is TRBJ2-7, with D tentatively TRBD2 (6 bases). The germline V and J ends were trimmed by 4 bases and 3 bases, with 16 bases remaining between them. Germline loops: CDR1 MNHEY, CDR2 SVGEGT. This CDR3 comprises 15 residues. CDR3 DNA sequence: TGTGCCAGCAGTTTGACTGGAGGGGCTGGCTACGAGCAGTACTTC. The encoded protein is CASSLTGGAGYEQYF.

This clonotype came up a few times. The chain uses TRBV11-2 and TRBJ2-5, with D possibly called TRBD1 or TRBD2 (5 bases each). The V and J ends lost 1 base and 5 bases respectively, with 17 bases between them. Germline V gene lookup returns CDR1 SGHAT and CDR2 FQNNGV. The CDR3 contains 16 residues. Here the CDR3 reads CASSLGGTVRKETQYF. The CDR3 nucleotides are TGTGCCAGCAGCTTAGGGGGGACGGTCAGGAAGGAGACCCAGTACTTC.

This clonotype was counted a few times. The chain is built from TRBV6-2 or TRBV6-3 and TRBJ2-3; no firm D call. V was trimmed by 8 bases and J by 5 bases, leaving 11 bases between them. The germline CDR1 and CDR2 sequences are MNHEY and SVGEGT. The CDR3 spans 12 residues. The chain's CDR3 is CASAQQRDTQYF. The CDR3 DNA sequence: TGTGCCAGCGCCCAACAAAGAGATACGCAGTATTTT.

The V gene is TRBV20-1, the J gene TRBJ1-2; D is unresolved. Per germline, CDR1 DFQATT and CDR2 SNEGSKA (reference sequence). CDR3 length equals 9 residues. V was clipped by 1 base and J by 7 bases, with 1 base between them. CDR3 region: CSARVGYTF. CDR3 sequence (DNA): TGCAGTGCTAGAGTTGGCTACACCTTC.

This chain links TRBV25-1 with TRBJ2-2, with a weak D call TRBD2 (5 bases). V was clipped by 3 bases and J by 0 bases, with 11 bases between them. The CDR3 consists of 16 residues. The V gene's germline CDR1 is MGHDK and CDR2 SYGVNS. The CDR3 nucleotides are TGTGCCAGCAGTGACCTGGGAGAAACGAACACCGGGGAGCTGTTTTTT. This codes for CASSDLGETNTGELFF.

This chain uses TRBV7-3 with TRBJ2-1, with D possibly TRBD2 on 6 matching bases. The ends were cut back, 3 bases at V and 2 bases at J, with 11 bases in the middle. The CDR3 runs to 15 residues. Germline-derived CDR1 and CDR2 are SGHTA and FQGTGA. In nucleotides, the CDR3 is TGTGCCAGCAGCTTTGGGACTTATGCCTACAATGAGCAGTTCTTC. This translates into CASSFGTYAYNEQFF.

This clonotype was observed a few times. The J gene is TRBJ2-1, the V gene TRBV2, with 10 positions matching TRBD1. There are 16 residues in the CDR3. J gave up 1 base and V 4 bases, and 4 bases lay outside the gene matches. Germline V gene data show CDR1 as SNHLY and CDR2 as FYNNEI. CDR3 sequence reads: CASSAGTGESYNEQFF. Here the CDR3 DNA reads TGTGCCAGCAGTGCCGGGACAGGGGAATCCTACAATGAGCAGTTCTTC. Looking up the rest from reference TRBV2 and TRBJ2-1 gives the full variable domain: EPEVTQTPSHQVTQMGQEVILRCVPISNHLYFYWYRQILGQKVEFLVSFYNNEISEKSEIFDDQFSVERPDGSNFTLKIRSTKLEDSAMYFCASSAGTGESYNEQFFGPGTRLTVL.

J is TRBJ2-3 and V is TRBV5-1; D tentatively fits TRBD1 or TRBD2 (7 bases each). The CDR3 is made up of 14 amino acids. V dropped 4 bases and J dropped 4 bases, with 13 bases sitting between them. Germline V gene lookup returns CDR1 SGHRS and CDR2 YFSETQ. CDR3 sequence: CASSQTGRADTQYF. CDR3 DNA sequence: TGCGCCAGCAGCCAGACAGGGAGGGCAGATACGCAGTATTTT. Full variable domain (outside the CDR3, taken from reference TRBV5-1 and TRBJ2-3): KAGVTQTPRYLIKTRGQQVTLSCSPISGHRSVSWYQQTPGQGLQFLFEYFSETQRNKGNFPGRFSGRQFSNSRSEMNVSTLELGDSALYLCASSQTGRADTQYFGPGTRLTVL.

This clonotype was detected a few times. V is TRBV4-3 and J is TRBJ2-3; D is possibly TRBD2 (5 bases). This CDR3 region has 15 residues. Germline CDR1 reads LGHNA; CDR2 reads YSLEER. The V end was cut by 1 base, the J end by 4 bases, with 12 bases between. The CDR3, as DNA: TGCGCCAGCAGCCAAGGGACTGTAGGCGCAGATACGCAGTATTTT. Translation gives CASSQGTVGADTQYF.